Shown below are 10 T cell receptor beta chains from a single sample sequenced in a study of response to subunit inactivated influenza vaccine. TCRdb re-analysed the RT-PCR reads in MiXCR, keeping a single row per CDR3 protein. The sample shows more than 450,000 distinct CDR3 sequences, around 11% of them seen only once. Sequencing was performed on PBMCs from blood, taken on the day of vaccination. These receptor sequences come from a man aged 50 to 60 who received an inactivated influenza vaccine.

The rearrangement joins TRBV4-2 to TRBJ1-1; D gene uncertain. This CDR3 spans 15 amino acids. CDR1 and CDR2 (germline): LGHNA, YNFKEQ. The V gene lost 0 bases and the J gene lost 1 base, with 9 bases spanning the gap. The CDR3 DNA reads as TGTGCCAGCAGCCAAGATCTGATTAAGAACACTGAAGCTTTCTTT. The encoded protein is CASSQDLIKNTEAFF.

This clonotype was detected only a few times. The genes are TRBV18 and TRBJ2-3; the D is unclear. Looked up from germline, CDR1 is KGHSH and CDR2 is LQKENI. Trimming removed 2 bases from V and 0 bases from J, with 9 bases in between. This CDR3 spans 15 amino acids. As DNA, the CDR3 is TGTGCCAGCTCACCAAGGGCCCTTAGCACAGATACGCAGTATTTT. It is translated as CASSPRALSTDTQYF.

The rearrangement joins TRBV12-3 or TRBV12-4 to TRBJ2-3, with D possibly being TRBD1 or TRBD2 (5 bases each). CDR3 size: 15 residues. Trimming stripped 3 bases from V and 2 bases from J, with 12 bases between. CDR3 amino acids: CASSFSGSTTDTQYF. CDR3 sequence (DNA): TGTGCCAGCAGTTTTTCAGGGAGCACCACAGATACGCAGTATTTT.

This clonotype was detected only a few times. The rearrangement joins TRBV12-3 or TRBV12-4 to TRBJ2-5; no definite D call. Trimming left V 5 bases short and J 4 bases short, with 17 bases between. This CDR3 has 15 residues. The CDR3 region is CASSRSQNRLETQYF. CDR3 in DNA: TGTGCCAGCAGTCGCTCCCAAAATCGGTTAGAGACCCAGTACTTC.

In its sample, this clonotype was seen a few times. V usage is TRBV6-2 or TRBV6-3 and J usage is TRBJ2-7; TRBD2 aligns across 8 bases. The V segment lost 5 bases and the J segment 6 bases; nucleotides outside the gene matches: 9. From germline, CDR1 is MNHEY and CDR2 SVGEGT. The CDR3 covers 14 residues. The CDR3 loop reads CASSRPGLAVEQYF. CDR3 in DNA: TGTGCCAGCAGTCGGCCTGGACTAGCTGTCGAGCAGTACTTC.

At least ten counts were recorded for this clonotype. V is TRBV12-3 or TRBV12-4 and J is TRBJ2-2, with TRBD1 matching 7 bases. The CDR3 covers 14 residues. J was trimmed by 7 bases and V by 6 bases; bases with no gene match: 8. This chain's CDR3 is CASSRQGSFGELFF. The CDR3 DNA reads TGTGCCAGCAGCCGACAGGGCTCCTTCGGGGAGCTGTTTTTT.

The gene calls are TRBV10-3 and TRBJ1-5; D is unclear. In germline, CDR1 is ENHRY, CDR2 SYGVKD. This CDR3 contains 13 residues. V was clipped by 4 bases and J by 3 bases, with 7 bases between them. CDR3 sequence reads: CAISGGNNQPQHF. The CDR3 DNA is TGTGCCATCAGTGGGGGAAACAATCAGCCCCAGCATTTT.

Concerning this clonotype itself: The junction does not match germline at one end; this may be a read error. The chain employs TRBV29-1 and TRBJ2-7; D remains unclear. CDR1 and CDR2 from the germline V gene are SQVTM and ANQGSEA. CDR3 length equals 11 residues. In DNA form, the CDR3 reads TGCAGCGCTGAAGCAGGATACGAGCAGTACTTC. Residues: CSAEAGYEQYF.

This sequence joins TRBV24-1 and TRBJ2-5, with D unresolved. V was clipped by 3 bases and J by 5 bases, with 9 bases between them. The germline CDR1 and CDR2 sequences are KGHDR and SFDVKD. CDR3 length equals 13 residues. The CDR3 region is CATSDMPWETQYF. The DNA of the CDR3 is TGTGCCACCAGTGATATGCCTTGGGAGACCCAGTACTTC.

This clonotype was observed a few times. The chain carries TRBV4-3 and TRBJ2-2; 7 nucleotides align to TRBD1. The CDR3 contains 17 residues. The trim removed 0 bases at V and 0 bases at J, leaving 4 bases unmatched. Looked up from germline, CDR1 is LGHNA and CDR2 is YSLEER. CDR3 sequence (DNA): TGCGCCAGCAGCCAAGAAGGGGGCAGGGCGAACACCGGGGAGCTGTTTTTT. Translated, it gives CASSQEGGRANTGELFF.